The 3 T cell receptor beta chains below all came from one sample that was sequenced in a study of T cell repertoires in aging, cancer and after chemotherapy. TCR beta rearrangements were amplified from peripheral blood genomic DNA. TRB rearrangements spanning V, D and J were amplified using mixed TRB-A/B primers. TCRdb recomputed calls from the multiplex PCR reads with MiXCR, one row per CDR3 protein. The repertoire holds 3,500 to 5,500 distinct CDR3 sequences, with about two thirds as singletons. The material sequenced was blood. The origin of the receptors is a human donor with a solid tumor.

The chain couples TRBV6-2 or TRBV6-3 to TRBJ1-1; 9 nucleotides line up with TRBD1. Trimming removed 7 bases from V and 5 bases from J; junction bases left unmatched: 8. CDR1 and CDR2 from the germline V gene are MNHEY and SVGEGT. The CDR3 consists of 14 residues. CDR3 protein: CASKNTGGGTEAFF. CDR3 sequence (DNA): TGTGCCAGCAAGAACACAGGGGGCGGAACTGAAGCTTTCTTT.

This clonotype has a single count. The genes are TRBV6-1 and TRBJ1-2; possibly TRBD1 for D (6 bases). CDR3 length: 13 amino acids. CDR1 and CDR2 (germline): MNHNS, SASEGT. V was cut by 3 bases and J by 7 bases, with 12 bases left in between. The CDR3 spells CASSEDSGAGYTF. The CDR3 DNA is TGTGCCAGCAGTGAGGACTCAGGGGCTGGCTACACCTTC.

The chain carries TRBV20-1 and TRBJ2-3, with 12 nucleotides matching TRBD2. CDR1 DFQATT and CDR2 SNEGSKA come from the germline V gene (reference sequence). The CDR3 is made up of 15 amino acids. Trimming removed 5 bases from V and 2 bases from J; junction bases left unmatched: 5. CDR3 bases: TGCAGTGCTTCGCGACTAGCGGGGGACACAGATACGCAGTATTTT. It yields the protein CSASRLAGDTDTQYF.